This record covers a single T cell receptor (beta chain). The data were produced by immunoSEQ multiplex PCR, yet TCRdb's version contains in-frame clones alone and is incomplete. The table records 40,000 to 45,000 clones, roughly 87% of them present only once. The data stem from a study of T cell changes during pregnancy in multiple sclerosis. The sequencing used CD4+ T cells from peripheral blood mononuclear cells, collected in the first trimester of pregnancy. This receptor was taken from a female donor with multiple sclerosis, enrolled in a pregnancy study.

CDR3 region: CASSSGGLEPYEQYF. The CDR3 nucleotides read TGTGCCAGCAGTTCGGGCGGGCTCGAACCCTACGAGCAGTACTTC. The V and J genes are TRBV7-9 and TRBJ2-7, with D perhaps matching TRBD2 (5 bases). The V end was cut by 6 bases, the J end by 2 bases, with 17 bases between. Germline V lookup: CDR1 SEHNR, CDR2 FQNEAQ (reference sequence). There are 15 residues in the CDR3.